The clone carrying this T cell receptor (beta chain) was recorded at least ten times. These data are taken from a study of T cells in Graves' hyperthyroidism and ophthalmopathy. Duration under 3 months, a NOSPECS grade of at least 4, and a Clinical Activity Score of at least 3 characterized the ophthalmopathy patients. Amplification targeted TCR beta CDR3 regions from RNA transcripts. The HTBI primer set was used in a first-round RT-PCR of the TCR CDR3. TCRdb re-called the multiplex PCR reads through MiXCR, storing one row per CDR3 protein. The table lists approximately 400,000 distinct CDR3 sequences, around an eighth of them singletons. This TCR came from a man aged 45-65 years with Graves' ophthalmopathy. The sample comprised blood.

The chain's CDR3 is CASSPQLASSTDTQYF. CDR3 bases: TGTGCCAGCAGCCCCCAACTAGCGTCAAGCACAGATACGCAGTATTTT. J is TRBJ2-3 and V is TRBV14; TRBD2 aligns across 7 bases. The CDR3 has 16 amino acids. Trimming took 4 bases from V and 0 from J; bases not matched to a gene: 7. Per the germline V gene, CDR1 is SGHDN and CDR2 is FVKESK.